Presented here are 14 T cell receptor beta chains from one specimen sequenced in a study of cytomegalovirus exposure and HLA in healthy donors. A multiplex PCR was run with 60 Vbeta primers and 13 Jbeta primers. This table comes from immunoSEQ multiplex PCR, and its TCRdb copy is limited to in-frame clones, with some not included. The table includes some 150,000 clones, roughly 80% detected once. Sequencing used PBMCs. The receptors were sampled from a woman in her 40s in good health and CMV-seropositive.

The chain carries TRBV30 and TRBJ1-1; 10 bases align to TRBD1. Germline lookup yields CDR1 GTSNPN and CDR2 SVGIG (reference sequence). This CDR3 is built from 13 residues. Trimming at V came to 8 bases and at J to 6 bases, leaving 9 bases not matched to a gene. DNA for the CDR3: TGTGCCGGCAGAGGACAGGGGGATTCTGAAGCTTTCTTT. Protein product: CAGRGQGDSEAFF.

V usage is TRBV2 and J usage is TRBJ1-2; 12 nucleotides line up with TRBD1. V trimming: 5 bases; J trimming: 4 bases; junction bases outside the gene matches: 8. The length of the CDR3 is 16 residues. Germline V gives CDR1 SNHLY, CDR2 FYNNEI. The CDR3 coding sequence is TGTGCCAGCAGTCGTGGGACAGGGGGCAGCGGCTATGGCTACACCTTC. Residues: CASSRGTGGSGYGYTF.

The chain employs TRBV2 and TRBJ1-1, with D maybe TRBD1 (6 bases). The germline V gene encodes CDR1 SNHLY and CDR2 FYNNEI. Trimming shortened V by 4 bases and J by 0 bases, and 12 bases separated the two germline ends. This CDR3 has 15 residues. In nucleotides, the CDR3 is TGTGCCAGCAGTGTACAGGGAGGGGTGAACACTGAAGCTTTCTTT. Translating it yields CASSVQGGVNTEAFF.

The chain joins TRBV27 to TRBJ2-5, with 11 positions matching TRBD2. The DNA end is a closer match to TRBJ2-7, so the J assignment may be wrong. CDR1 is MNHEY and CDR2 is SMNVEV in the germline V gene (reference sequence). This CDR3 comprises 16 residues. DNA for the CDR3: TGTGCCAGCAGCACCTATAGCGGGAGGGCCGGTTACGAGCAGTACTTC. Translated: CASSTYSGRAGYEQYF.

This chain joins TRBV7-3 and TRBJ2-5; no clear D gene. This CDR3 has 15 amino acids. Germline values: CDR1 SGHTA, CDR2 FQGTGA. V lost 1 base and J 4 bases, leaving 13 bases between the germline ends. CDR3 coding DNA: TGTGCCAGCAGCTTAAGAGGTCCGGCGCCAGAGACCCAGTACTTC. Its translation: CASSLRGPAPETQYF.

This clone was counted once. The chain links TRBV5-4 to TRBJ2-7; 7 bases map to TRBD2. Germline lookup yields CDR1 SGHNT and CDR2 YYREEE (reference sequence). With V trimmed by 0 bases and J by 4 bases, 7 bases remained unmatched. The CDR3 runs to 15 residues. The CDR3 sequence is CASSLGRTSQYEQYF. The CDR3 DNA reads TGTGCCAGCAGCTTGGGCCGGACTAGTCAGTACGAGCAGTACTTC.

The chain joins TRBV7-3 to TRBJ1-1, with D possibly TRBD1 on 5 matching bases. V was trimmed by 4 bases and J by 4 bases, leaving 13 bases between them. The CDR3 loop spans 14 amino acids. The V gene's germline CDR1 is SGHTA and CDR2 FQGTGA. CDR3 region: CASSSQGGATEAFF. The CDR3 region has the DNA TGTGCCAGCAGCTCCCAGGGCGGCGCCACTGAAGCTTTCTTT. The variable domain in full, with the rest retrieved from reference TRBV7-3 and TRBJ1-1, is GAGVSQTPSNKVTEKGKYVELRCDPISGHTALYWYRQSLGQGPEFLIYFQGTGAADDSGLPNDRFFAVRPEGSVSTLKIQRTERGDSAVYLCASSSQGGATEAFFGQGTRLTVV.

The rearrangement uses TRBV10-3 and TRBJ1-2, with TRBD1 matching 7 bases. Germline assignment: CDR1 ENHRY and CDR2 SYGVKD. The CDR3 runs 14 residues. V gave up 10 bases and J gave up 2 bases; unmatched junction bases: 10. The CDR3 sequence: CATAKGDSNYGYTF. CDR3 bases: TGTGCCACGGCCAAGGGGGACAGCAACTATGGCTACACCTTC.

This clone occurred a few times. DNA for the CDR3: TGTGCCATCTGCGCAGGGGGACCTAACACTGAAGCTTTCTTT. Its translation is CAICAGGPNTEAFF. This chain joins TRBV10-3 and TRBJ1-1; 7 bases are a match to TRBD1. The CDR3 consists of 14 residues. Unmatched junction bases numbered 8, after V lost 8 bases and J lost 2 bases. Germline V CDR1 and CDR2: ENHRY, SYGVKD.

This chain links TRBV30 with TRBJ1-4; tentatively, D is TRBD1 (5 bases). The CDR3 consists of 15 residues. The V end lost 3 bases, the J end lost 3 bases, and 14 bases lay between the germline ends. Germline V gene lookup returns CDR1 GTSNPN and CDR2 SVGIG (reference sequence). The CDR3 DNA sequence: TGTGCCTGGAGGTTCATGACAGCCTCTAATGAAAAACTGTTTTTT. This encodes CAWRFMTASNEKLFF. The whole variable domain, remainder taken from reference TRBV30 and TRBJ1-4, is SQTIHQWPATLVQPVGSPLSLECTVEGTSNPNLYWYRQAAGRGLQLLFYSVGIGQISSEVPQNLSASRPQDRQFILSSKKLLLSDSGFYLCAWRFMTASNEKLFFGSGTQLSVL.

The chain links TRBV7-3 to TRBJ2-1; possibly TRBD2 for D (6 bases). The CDR3 sequence is 15 residues long. Germline CDR1 is SGHTA and CDR2 is FQGTGA. The V and J ends lost 5 bases and 8 bases respectively, with 19 bases between them. This CDR3 reads CASSPMGRPSDEQFF. The CDR3 DNA sequence: TGTGCCAGCAGCCCAATGGGACGGCCTAGCGATGAGCAGTTCTTC.

The gene calls are TRBV7-6 and TRBJ2-5; 10 bases are a match to TRBD2. Germline CDR1 SGHVS, CDR2 FNYEAQ. J lost 4 bases, V lost 5 bases, and 13 bases had no gene match. The CDR3 is made up of 17 amino acids. The CDR3 protein is CASSLGSGRALGETQYF. In DNA, the CDR3 is TGTGCCAGCAGCCTTGGGAGCGGGAGGGCCCTGGGAGAGACCCAGTACTTC.

As regards this clone: The junction and the germline gene differ at one end; a read error may be behind it. J is TRBJ1-2 and V is TRBV9, with a tentative D call TRBD1 (5 bases). This CDR3 spans 15 amino acids. The V gene's germline CDR1 is SGDLS and CDR2 YYNGEE. The CDR3 is CASTVDPLTANGYTF. CDR3 coding DNA: TGTGCCAGCACCGTAGATCCCCTGACAGCAAATGGCTACACCTTC.

This clone was seen a single time. The chain couples TRBV30 to TRBJ2-7; 12 bases are shared with TRBD1. The last part of the DNA fits TRBJ2-5 better; the J call may be wrong. Germline V lookup: CDR1 GTSNPN, CDR2 SVGIG (reference sequence). The CDR3 extends over 14 amino acids. CDR3 in DNA: TGTGCCTGGACGGGACAGGGGGCTTGGGAGACCCAGTACTTC. Amino acids: CAWTGQGAWETQYF.